This T cell receptor beta chain was sequenced during a study of beta chain features in type 1 diabetes. The study's findings and limits: Shorter TCRB CDR3s, moderately but significantly so, marked every one of the four CD4+ subsets in Type 1 diabetes patients. For patients and controls alike, PCR might favor shorter templates to the same degree. Compared with healthy donors, patients appeared to share more similar naive, central memory and regulatory TCRB repertoires.

Reverse transcribing all isolated RNA meant expressed TCRB transcripts were sequenced. Here immunoSEQ multiplex PCR was the method, and the copy in TCRdb shows in-frame clones only, minus some. The profile shows hundreds of thousands of clones, over 13% of them singletons. Concerning this clone: What it binds is not known. Within the sample, other DNA sequences also encode this same CDR3.

This CDR3 spans 13 amino acids. V lost 4 bases and J 4 bases, leaving 8 bases between the germline ends. Germline V gene sequence: CDR1 SGHRS, CDR2 YFSETQ. The rearrangement uses TRBV5-1 and TRBJ2-2; TRBD2 might be the D (6 bases). This TCR was sampled from a man younger than 35 with type 1 diabetes. Sequenced: naive CD4+ T cells from blood. DNA for the CDR3: TGCGCCAGCAGCCCCGGGGGCACCGGGGAGCTGTTTTTT. Amino acids: CASSPGGTGELFF. The full variable domain, in which reference TRBV5-1 and TRBJ2-2 provide the parts outside the CDR3, is KAGVTQTPRYLIKTRGQQVTLSCSPISGHRSVSWYQQTPGQGLQFLFEYFSETQRNKGNFPGRFSGRQFSNSRSEMNVSTLELGDSALYLCASSPGGTGELFFGEGSRLTVL.